This T cell receptor (beta chain) was profiled in a study of cytomegalovirus exposure and HLA in healthy donors. The wider study: Later analysis reported that the 130 or so validation repertoires shared the platform of the 500 to 850 first-cohort repertoires.

Data came from immunoSEQ multiplex PCR; TCRdb stores just in-frame clones and leaves some out. Of roughly 140,000 clones listed, almost 90% are singletons. This CDR3 comprises 12 residues. V was clipped by 5 bases and J by 7 bases, with 8 bases between them. CDR1 SGHTA and CDR2 FQGTGA come from the germline V gene. Sample: PBMCs. The sequence came from a woman under 30 in good health and CMV-seropositive. The rearrangement links TRBV7-3 to TRBJ2-2; maybe TRBD2 (5 bases). CDR3 in DNA: TGTGCCAGCAGCCGAGGGTACGGGGAGCTGTTTTTT. The encoded protein is CASSRGYGELFF.